These 2 T cell receptor beta chains originate from one sample sequenced in a study of cytomegalovirus exposure and HLA in healthy donors. Measured with immunoSEQ multiplex PCR; TCRdb has only the in-frame clones, and not every one. The data show 200,000 to 250,000 clones, 75% to 90% seen once. Sequencing input: PBMCs. These receptors were taken from a woman under 40 in good health and CMV-seropositive.

The rearrangement links TRBV5-1 to TRBJ2-5; the D gene is possibly TRBD1 (5 bases). This CDR3 comprises 14 residues. CDR1 is SGHRS and CDR2 is YFSETQ in the germline V gene. Deletions cut 0 bases from V and 2 bases from J, with 8 bases between. The CDR3 loop is CASSLGTNQETQYF. CDR3 sequence (DNA): TGCGCCAGCAGCTTGGGGACAAATCAAGAGACCCAGTACTTC.

The chain recombines TRBV6-6 with TRBJ2-7, with D possibly TRBD1 on 5 matching bases. The CDR3 has 15 amino acids. Per the germline V gene, CDR1 is MNHNY and CDR2 is SVGAGI (reference sequence). Trimming removed 0 bases at V and 2 bases at J, with 11 bases between. The CDR3 here is CASSYSLGLAYEQYF. For the CDR3, the DNA is TGTGCCAGCAGTTACTCGCTGGGGCTAGCCTACGAGCAGTACTTC.